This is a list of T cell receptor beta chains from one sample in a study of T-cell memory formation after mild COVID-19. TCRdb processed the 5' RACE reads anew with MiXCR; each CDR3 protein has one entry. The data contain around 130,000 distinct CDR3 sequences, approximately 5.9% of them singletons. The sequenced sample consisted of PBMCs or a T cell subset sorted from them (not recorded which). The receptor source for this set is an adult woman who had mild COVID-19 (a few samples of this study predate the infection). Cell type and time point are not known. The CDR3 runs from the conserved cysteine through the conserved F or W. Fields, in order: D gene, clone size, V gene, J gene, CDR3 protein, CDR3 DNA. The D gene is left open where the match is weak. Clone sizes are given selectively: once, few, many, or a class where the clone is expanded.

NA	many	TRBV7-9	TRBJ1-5	CASSQETGPNQPQHF	TGTGCCAGCAGCCAAGAGACAGGCCCCAATCAGCCCCAGCATTTT
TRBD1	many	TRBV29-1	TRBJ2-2	CSVRDRRNTGELFF	TGCAGCGTTCGGGACAGGAGAAACACCGGGGAGCTGTTTTTT
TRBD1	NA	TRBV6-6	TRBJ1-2	CASSPSQSTGLYGYTF	TGTGCCAGCAGTCCCTCACAGTCGACAGGGCTCTATGGCTACACCTTC
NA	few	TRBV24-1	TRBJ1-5	CATRKGPWHF	TGTGCCACCAGAAAGGGACCATGGCATTTT
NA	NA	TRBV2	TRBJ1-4	CASRLTVYEKLFF	TGTGCCAGCAGACTGACAGTTTATGAAAAACTGTTTTTT
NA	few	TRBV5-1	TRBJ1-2	CASSLGGREIDGYTF	TGCGCCAGCAGCTTGGGAGGCAGGGAAATAGATGGCTACACCTTC
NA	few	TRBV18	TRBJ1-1	CASSPGRENTEAFF	TGTGCCAGCTCACCCGGACGGGAGAACACTGAAGCTTTCTTT
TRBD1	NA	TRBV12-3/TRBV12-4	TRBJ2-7	CATQTGGGYEQYF	TGTGCCACACAAACAGGGGGCGGGTACGAGCAGTACTTC
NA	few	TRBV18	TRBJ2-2	CASSPTEPNTGELFF	TGTGCCAGCTCACCGACAGAACCGAACACCGGGGAGCTGTTTTTT
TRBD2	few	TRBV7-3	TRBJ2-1	CASSLTSVVSGHEQFF	TGTGCCAGCAGCTTAACCTCCGTAGTTAGCGGGCATGAGCAGTTCTTC
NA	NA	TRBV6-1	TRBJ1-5	CASSGGSGASNQPQHF	TGTGCCAGCAGTGGTGGTAGCGGGGCAAGCAATCAGCCCCAGCATTTT
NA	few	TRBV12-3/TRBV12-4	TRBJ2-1	CASSFSGVNEQFF	TGTGCCAGCAGTTTTTCGGGGGTCAATGAGCAGTTCTTC
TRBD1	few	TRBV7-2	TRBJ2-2	CASSLLGQGINTGELFF	TGTGCCAGCAGCCTCCTGGGACAGGGCATCAACACCGGGGAGCTGTTTTTT
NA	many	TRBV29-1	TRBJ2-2	CSVGRGPNTGELFF	TGCAGCGTTGGGCGGGGGCCTAACACCGGGGAGCTGTTTTTT
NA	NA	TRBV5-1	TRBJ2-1	CASSSRAGYNEQFF	TGCGCCAGCAGCAGTCGGGCAGGGTACAATGAGCAGTTCTTC
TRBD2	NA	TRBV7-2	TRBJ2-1	CASSTIAGGREQFF	TGTGCCAGCAGCACTATAGCGGGAGGTCGTGAGCAGTTCTTC